One sample yielded the 24 T cell receptor beta chains listed below, sequenced in a study of cytomegalovirus exposure and HLA in healthy donors (dated by TCRdb to the late 2010s). Receptors were amplified or captured by the immunoSEQ multiplex PCR assay. As stored in TCRdb, this immuneACCESS dataset retains in-frame rearrangements with V and J assigned. A fraction of the clones does not appear; measured against another copy, unresolved V genes explain less than half of the discrepancy, and the remainder lacks a known reason. The sample contains some 170,000 clones, about 86% of them found a single time. Of the sample, roughly 1.3% falls within the top ten clones. The sequenced sample was PBMCs. Receptor source: a woman aged 25 to 39 in good health and CMV-seronegative.

The V gene is TRBV7-9, the J gene TRBJ1-2; 9 nucleotides align to TRBD1. The CDR3 loop spans 15 amino acids. V was clipped by 1 base and J by 5 bases; unmatched bases: 5. Germline V gene lookup returns CDR1 SEHNR and CDR2 FQNEAQ (reference sequence). CDR3 bases: TGTGCCAGCAGCTTAGAGGACAGGGGAGTTTATGGCTACACCTTC. Translating it yields CASSLEDRGVYGYTF. Together with reference TRBV7-9 and TRBJ1-2, the CDR3 gives the full variable domain: DTGVSQNPRHKITKRGQNVTFRCDPISEHNRLYWYRQTLGQGPEFLTYFQNEAQLEKSRLLSDRFSAERPKGSFSTLEIQRTEQGDSAMYLCASSLEDRGVYGYTFGSGTRLTVV.

The V and J genes are TRBV2 and TRBJ2-3, with 9 bases matching TRBD1. Trimming took 4 bases from V and 3 from J; bases not matched to a gene: 11. Germline CDR1 is SNHLY and CDR2 is FYNNEI. This CDR3 region has 17 residues. The CDR3 spells CASSVSTGQGLTDTQYF. DNA of the CDR3: TGTGCCAGCAGTGTATCTACTGGACAGGGGCTGACAGATACGCAGTATTTT.

The chain joins TRBV16 to TRBJ1-2, with a tentative D call TRBD1 (5 bases). Trimming took 0 bases from V and 5 from J, leaving 16 bases between them. Germline CDR1 KGHSY, CDR2 FQNENV. CDR3 length equals 16 residues. This CDR3 reads CASSQSLGPGKYGYTF. CDR3 nucleotide sequence: TGTGCCAGCAGCCAATCGTTAGGACCAGGGAAATATGGCTACACCTTC.

In its sample, this clone was seen once. This rearrangement joins TRBV4-3 to TRBJ1-4; 9 nucleotides align to TRBD1. The V gene's germline CDR1 is LGHNA and CDR2 YSLEER. The CDR3 runs 16 residues. Trimming removed 1 base from V and 3 bases from J; junction bases left unmatched: 3. The CDR3 loop reads CASSQGQGGPNEKLFF. In DNA, the CDR3 is TGCGCCAGCAGCCAAGGACAGGGGGGACCTAATGAAAAACTGTTTTTT.

The genes are TRBV7-2 and TRBJ2-7, with 15 bases that match TRBD2. The CDR3 spans 18 residues. Unmatched junction bases numbered 7, after V lost 1 base and J lost 3 bases. Germline V gene sequence: CDR1 SGHTA, CDR2 FQGNSA. The CDR3 bases are TGTGCCAGCAGCTTAGTGGTTGGGGGACTAGCGGGGGGCTACGAGCAGTACTTC. Translation gives CASSLVVGGLAGGYEQYF.

The CDR3 region is CASRGGTGDLSQETQYF. The CDR3 DNA reads as TGTGCCAGCAGGGGGGGGACAGGGGACCTCTCCCAAGAGACCCAGTACTTC. The genes are TRBV5-6 and TRBJ2-5, with 10 bases identical to TRBD1. The CDR3 has 17 residues. CDR1 SGHDT and CDR2 YYEEEE come from the germline V gene. V shed 5 bases, J shed 1 base, and the junction held 11 bases outside the gene matches.

The chain combines TRBV7-2 with TRBJ1-4; D gene unclear. Germline V CDR1 and CDR2: SGHTA, FQGNSA. The length of the CDR3 is 15 residues. The ends were cut back, 5 bases at V and 3 bases at J, with 13 bases in the middle. CDR3 sequence (DNA): TGTGCCAGCAGCCAAGCGGGGAGCCCTAATGAAAAACTGTTTTTT. Translating it yields CASSQAGSPNEKLFF.

This chain links TRBV5-1 with TRBJ2-2; D gene unclear. The germline gives CDR1 SGHRS, CDR2 YFSETQ. V was cut by 1 base and J by 7 bases, with 11 bases left in between. The CDR3 covers 14 residues. The CDR3 loop is CASSLNPEDGELFF. CDR3 nucleotide sequence: TGCGCCAGCAGCTTGAACCCCGAGGACGGGGAGCTGTTTTTT. The whole variable domain, filled in from reference TRBV5-1 and TRBJ2-2, reads KAGVTQTPRYLIKTRGQQVTLSCSPISGHRSVSWYQQTPGQGLQFLFEYFSETQRNKGNFPGRFSGRQFSNSRSEMNVSTLELGDSALYLCASSLNPEDGELFFGEGSRLTVL.

The V gene is TRBV27, the J gene TRBJ1-1; D gene unclear. The CDR3 loop spans 15 amino acids. V was cut by 3 bases and J by 7 bases, with 18 bases left in between. Per the germline V gene, CDR1 is MNHEY and CDR2 is SMNVEV (reference sequence). CDR3 residues: CASSFKSWEGSEAFF. The CDR3 coding sequence is TGTGCCAGCAGTTTTAAGAGCTGGGAGGGAAGTGAAGCTTTCTTT.

The J gene is TRBJ1-1, the V gene TRBV4-1; D is undetermined. CDR1 is MGHRA and CDR2 is YSYEKL in the germline V gene. This CDR3 comprises 14 residues. Trimming cost V 1 base and J 4 bases, with 10 bases left between them. The CDR3 is CASSQAGLGTEAFF. The CDR3 region has the DNA TGCGCCAGCAGCCAAGCGGGGTTGGGCACTGAAGCTTTCTTT.

V gene TRBV19 combines with J gene TRBJ1-5; no reliable D call. The V end lost 3 bases, the J end lost 4 bases, and 10 bases lay between the germline ends. The germline V gene has CDR1 LNHDA and CDR2 SQIVND (reference sequence). The CDR3 contains 14 residues. Here the CDR3 DNA reads TGTGCCAGTAGTATCATCCGGGGTAATCAGCCCCAGCATTTT. It encodes CASSIIRGNQPQHF.

The rearrangement links TRBV5-1 to TRBJ1-5; D unclear. From germline, CDR1 is SGHRS and CDR2 YFSETQ. The length of the CDR3 is 13 residues. V was shortened by 0 bases and J by 2 bases, with 3 bases between the two germline ends. In DNA form, the CDR3 reads TGCGCCAGCAGCTTGGCGGGCAATCAGCCCCAGCATTTT. It translates to CASSLAGNQPQHF.

V and J are TRBV6-1 and TRBJ1-2, with D possibly TRBD1 on 5 matching bases. This CDR3 is built from 14 residues. Germline CDR1 MNHNS, CDR2 SASEGT. Trimming shortened V by 1 base and J by 4 bases, and 10 bases separated the two germline ends. DNA of the CDR3: TGTGCCAGCAGTGAAGGGGAGGGGTTCTATGGCTACACCTTC. Translated, it gives CASSEGEGFYGYTF.

The rearrangement uses TRBV27 and TRBJ1-6; D remains ambiguous. The CDR3 runs 17 residues. Trimming took 1 base from V and 6 from J, leaving 16 bases between them. Looked up from germline, CDR1 is MNHEY and CDR2 is SMNVEV (reference sequence). The chain's CDR3 is CASSLFPPRRLNSPLHF. As DNA, the CDR3 is TGTGCCAGCAGTTTATTCCCCCCGCGGAGGCTTAATTCACCCCTCCACTTT.

CDR3 nucleotide sequence: TGTGCCTGGAGTACCTCGGGACAGCCAATCATTAACTATGGCTACACCTTC. The encoded protein is CAWSTSGQPIINYGYTF. This rearrangement joins TRBV30 to TRBJ1-2; 7 bases line up with TRBD1. CDR1 is GTSNPN, CDR2 SVGIG, per germline (reference sequence). The V gene end was trimmed by 2 bases and the J gene end by 1 base; junction bases not matched to a gene: 13. The CDR3 runs 17 residues.

Of note for this clone: Distinct nucleotide sequences in the sample also encode this CDR3. This chain connects TRBV30 to TRBJ2-1; 12 bases align to TRBD2. V gave up 3 bases and J gave up 7 bases; unmatched junction bases: 1. Looked up from germline, CDR1 is GTSNPN and CDR2 is SVGIG (reference sequence). The CDR3 is made up of 13 amino acids. This CDR3 reads CAWRTSGGNEQFF. Written as DNA, the CDR3 is TGTGCCTGGAGGACTAGCGGGGGAAATGAGCAGTTCTTC.

The J gene is TRBJ2-3, the V gene TRBV9; 11 nucleotides line up with TRBD2. Trimming took 0 bases from V and 0 from J; bases not matched to a gene: 0. The CDR3 extends over 16 amino acids. Germline CDR1 SGDLS, CDR2 YYNGEE. DNA for the CDR3: TGTGCCAGCAGCGTAGTAGCGGGGGGGAGCACAGATACGCAGTATTTT. It specifies CASSVVAGGSTDTQYF.

The V gene is TRBV5-1, the J gene TRBJ1-1; 8 nucleotides line up with TRBD1. Trimming took 4 bases from V and 7 from J; bases not matched to a gene: 12. The CDR3 is 15 residues long. Germline V lookup: CDR1 SGHRS, CDR2 YFSETQ. CDR3 nucleotides: TGCGCCAGCAGCACCGGACAGGGCGCCACATTTGAAGCTTTCTTT. Its protein is CASSTGQGATFEAFF.

The chain carries TRBV19 and TRBJ2-1, with 9 bases identical to TRBD1. Trimming took 1 base from V and 7 from J; bases not matched to a gene: 5. The CDR3 consists of 15 residues. The germline V gene encodes CDR1 LNHDA and CDR2 SQIVND (reference sequence). CDR3 bases: TGTGCCAGTAGTATAGGGGACAGGGTTTTGAATGAGCAGTTCTTC. Translating it yields CASSIGDRVLNEQFF.

This chain connects TRBV29-1 to TRBJ1-2; no reliable D call. With 3 bases removed from V and 0 bases from J, the gap between germline ends came to 11 bases. The germline V gene has CDR1 SQVTM and CDR2 ANQGSEA. The CDR3 consists of 14 residues. This CDR3 is CSVDSRSANYGYTF. CDR3 sequence (DNA): TGCAGCGTTGATTCCAGGTCAGCTAACTATGGCTACACCTTC.

This chain uses TRBV5-1 with TRBJ2-3, with 9 bases identical to TRBD1. J gave up 2 bases and V 4 bases, and 5 bases lay outside the gene matches. The CDR3 spans 15 residues. Germline CDR1 reads SGHRS; CDR2 reads YFSETQ. The CDR3 coding sequence is TGCGCCAGCAGCCAGGACAGGGGCTCCACAGATACGCAGTATTTT. It specifies CASSQDRGSTDTQYF.

The genes are TRBV29-1 and TRBJ1-1; 7 bases align to TRBD1. The CDR3 has 16 residues. Germline V gene sequence: CDR1 SQVTM, CDR2 ANQGSEA. V shed 4 bases and J 2 bases; nucleotides not matched to a gene: 13. CDR3 region: CSVGGTVGFGNTEAFF. CDR3 bases: TGCAGCGTTGGGGGGACAGTTGGGTTCGGAAACACTGAAGCTTTCTTT.

The genes are TRBV9 and TRBJ1-1; D is undetermined. The ends were cut back, 3 bases at V and 7 bases at J, with 13 bases in the middle. Per germline, CDR1 SGDLS and CDR2 YYNGEE. The CDR3 extends over 13 amino acids. CDR3 sequence reads: CASSAPLFGEAFF. Written as DNA, the CDR3 is TGTGCCAGCAGCGCCCCCCTCTTCGGTGAAGCTTTCTTT.

The chain recombines TRBV2 with TRBJ2-3, with D possibly matching TRBD2 (6 bases). Germline V CDR1 and CDR2: SNHLY, FYNNEI. The V gene lost 4 bases and the J gene lost 0 bases, with 11 bases spanning the gap. The length of the CDR3 is 15 residues. In nucleotides, the CDR3 is TGTGCCAGCAGTGTAGGAGGGCCCAGCACAGATACGCAGTATTTT. Its translation: CASSVGGPSTDTQYF.